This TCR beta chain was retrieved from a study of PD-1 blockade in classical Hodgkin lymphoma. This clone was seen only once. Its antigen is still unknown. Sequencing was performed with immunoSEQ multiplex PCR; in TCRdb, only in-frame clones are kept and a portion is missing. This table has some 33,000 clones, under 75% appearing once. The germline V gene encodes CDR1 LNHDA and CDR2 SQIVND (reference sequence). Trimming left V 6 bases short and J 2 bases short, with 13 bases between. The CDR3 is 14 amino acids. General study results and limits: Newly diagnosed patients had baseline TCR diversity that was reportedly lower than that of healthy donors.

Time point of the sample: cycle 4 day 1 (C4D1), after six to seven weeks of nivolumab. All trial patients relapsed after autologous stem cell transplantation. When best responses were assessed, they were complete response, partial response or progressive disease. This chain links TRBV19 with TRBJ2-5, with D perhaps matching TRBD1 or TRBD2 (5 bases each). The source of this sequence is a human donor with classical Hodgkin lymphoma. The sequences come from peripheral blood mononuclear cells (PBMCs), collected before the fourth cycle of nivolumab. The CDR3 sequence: CASSVLGEQETQYF. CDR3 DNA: TGTGCCAGTAGCGTACTGGGGGAACAAGAGACCCAGTACTTC.